The next 2 T cell receptor beta chains were all read from a single sample in a study of cytotoxic CD8 clonotypes in ibrutinib-treated CLL. Produced via immunoSEQ multiplex PCR; TCRdb's table is partial and in-frame only. The sample consists of about 130,000 clones, 76% of them appearing once. The sequenced sample was PBMCs, obtained after 24 months of ibrutinib treatment. These receptors were taken from a human donor with chronic lymphocytic leukemia.

This chain joins TRBV5-1 and TRBJ2-7, with 9 bases lining up with TRBD1. The CDR3 has 14 amino acids. Germline lookup yields CDR1 SGHRS and CDR2 YFSETQ. V lost 2 bases to trimming and J lost 6 bases; unmatched junction nucleotides: 6. The CDR3 loop reads CASSFGTGGGEQYF. Here the CDR3 DNA reads TGCGCCAGCAGCTTTGGCACAGGGGGCGGCGAGCAGTACTTC.

The rearrangement links TRBV4-1 to TRBJ2-1; weak D call: TRBD2 (7 bases). The CDR3 sequence is 16 residues long. Germline lookup yields CDR1 MGHRA and CDR2 YSYEKL. The ends were cut back, 0 bases at V and 3 bases at J, with 12 bases in the middle. CDR3: CASSQEGASGYNEQFF. CDR3 DNA: TGCGCCAGCAGCCAAGAGGGGGCTAGCGGCTACAATGAGCAGTTCTTC.